This T cell receptor (beta chain) is from a study of blood T cell repertoires in COVID-19. Overall study context: Acute and convalescent COVID-19 samples came from the United States, Italy and Spain. The analysed material was cDNA or gDNA that came from T cells, B-cell-depleted T cells, or PBMCs.

In the authors' workflow: Amplification with reference gene primers provided the estimates of nucleated cell counts. The repertoire was sequenced with immunoSEQ multiplex PCR; TCRdb's copy has only in-frame clones and lacks some. V and J calls and clone size are given by that table; D and trimming were obtained from the DNA. The profile shows 65,000 to 85,000 clones, about nine tenths of them singletons. Germline V gene sequence: CDR1 MDHEN, CDR2 SYDVKM. This CDR3 is built from 13 residues. Trimming left V 1 base short and J 3 bases short, with 6 bases between. The V gene is TRBV28, the J gene TRBJ1-1, with D perhaps matching TRBD1 (5 bases). Material: peripheral blood. The TCR was taken from a woman under 30 with acute or convalescent COVID-19. The CDR3 is CASSLLGDTEAFF. DNA for the CDR3: TGTGCCAGCAGTTTATTAGGGGACACTGAAGCTTTCTTT.